Below are 26 T cell receptor beta chains sequenced from a single sample in a study of graft-versus-host responses after intestinal transplantation. The antigens for these receptors are not known. Libraries were prepared by immunoSEQ multiplex PCR; TCRdb keeps only in-frame clonotypes and omits some of them. The profile covers tens of thousands of clones, with around nine tenths appearing a single time and around 0.33% taken by the ten largest. The sample was unstimulated CD4+ T cells sorted from spleen or lymph node cells, taken before intestinal transplant. The origin of the receptors is a human donor who received an intestinal transplant.

V gene TRBV4-2 combines with J gene TRBJ1-2; D might be TRBD1 (5 bases). Germline CDR1 is LGHNA and CDR2 is YNFKEQ. Between the trimmed V and J ends, which lost 1 base and 0 bases, there was a span of 6 bases. The CDR3 length is 14 residues. This CDR3 is CASSQAGTNYGYTF. The CDR3 DNA follows: TGTGCCAGCAGCCAAGCAGGGACTAACTATGGCTACACCTTC.

The CDR3 coding sequence is TGTGCTAGTGGATCCTGGACAGGGGGCGTCTACAATGAGCAGTTCTTC. It encodes CASGSWTGGVYNEQFF. The V and J genes are TRBV12-5 and TRBJ2-1, with 11 bases lining up with TRBD1. The CDR3 spans 16 residues. CDR1 is LGHNT, CDR2 FRNRAP, per germline. V dropped 6 bases and J dropped 3; count of bases not matched to a gene: 7.

This chain links TRBV20-1 with TRBJ2-1; D is unresolved. The CDR3 loop spans 10 amino acids. From germline, CDR1 is DFQATT and CDR2 SNEGSKA (reference sequence). Trimming cost V 0 bases and J 8 bases, with 2 bases left between them. The CDR3 protein is CSAREDEQFF. The CDR3 DNA sequence: TGCAGTGCTAGAGAGGATGAGCAGTTCTTC.

V is TRBV18 and J is TRBJ2-7; D is perhaps TRBD2 (6 bases). This CDR3 spans 14 amino acids. Germline CDR1 KGHSH, CDR2 LQKENI. Trimming removed 2 bases from V and 0 bases from J, with 8 bases in between. The CDR3 loop is CASSPGGSSYEQYF. The CDR3 DNA reads as TGTGCCAGCTCACCAGGGGGGAGCTCCTACGAGCAGTACTTC.

The chain links TRBV19 to TRBJ2-1; 10 nucleotides line up with TRBD1. This CDR3 spans 16 amino acids. The V segment lost 4 bases and the J segment 6 bases; nucleotides outside the gene matches: 9. Germline lookup yields CDR1 LNHDA and CDR2 SQIVND (reference sequence). The CDR3 DNA follows: TGTGCCAGTAGTACCTTCGGGACAGGGGTTTTCAATGAGCAGTTCTTC. Its protein is CASSTFGTGVFNEQFF.

Concerning this clone itself: One end of the junction is discordant with germline, which a read error may explain. The chain employs TRBV10-3 and TRBJ2-4, with 7 positions matching TRBD1. The length of the CDR3 is 12 residues. Germline CDR1 reads ENHRY; CDR2 reads SYGVKD. As DNA, the CDR3 is TGTGCCATCGGTGACAGGGTCGACATTCAGTACTTC. Translation: CAIGDRVDIQYF.

The rearrangement joins TRBV30 to TRBJ1-3; D unresolved. The CDR3 covers 15 residues. Germline V gene data show CDR1 as GTSNPN and CDR2 as SVGIG (reference sequence). Trimming took off 0 bases at V and 2 bases at J, with 11 bases between the two ends. The CDR3 sequence is CAWSVRRVAGNTIYF. CDR3 nucleotide sequence: TGTGCCTGGAGTGTGAGGAGGGTCGCTGGAAACACCATATATTTT. The full variable domain, completed using reference TRBV30 and TRBJ1-3, is SQTIHQWPATLVQPVGSPLSLECTVEGTSNPNLYWYRQAAGRGLQLLFYSVGIGQISSEVPQNLSASRPQDRQFILSSKKLLLSDSGFYLCAWSVRRVAGNTIYFGEGSWLTVV.

The chain couples TRBV30 to TRBJ2-7, with TRBD1 matching over 9 bases. CDR1 and CDR2 from the germline V gene are GTSNPN and SVGIG (reference sequence). This CDR3 has 13 amino acids. Germline trimming cut 8 bases from V and 3 bases from J; bases unmatched to any gene: 8. The CDR3 DNA is TGTGCCAGCTCCGGGACAGGGTTCTACGAGCAGTACTTC. This gives the protein CASSGTGFYEQYF. Full variable domain (missing parts from reference TRBV30 and TRBJ2-7): SQTIHQWPATLVQPVGSPLSLECTVEGTSNPNLYWYRQAAGRGLQLLFYSVGIGQISSEVPQNLSASRPQDRQFILSSKKLLLSDSGFYLCASSGTGFYEQYFGPGTRLTVT.

This chain joins TRBV29-1 and TRBJ2-7, with D perhaps matching TRBD1 (6 bases). This CDR3 has 12 residues. V was trimmed by 6 bases and J by 3 bases, leaving 12 bases between them. CDR1 SQVTM and CDR2 ANQGSEA come from the germline V gene. Written as DNA, the CDR3 is TGCAGCGTGCGGACAGATTTCTACGAGCAGTACTTC. As protein: CSVRTDFYEQYF.

V is TRBV4-2 and J is TRBJ2-7; 8 bases match TRBD1. V shed 0 bases and J 6 bases; nucleotides not matched to a gene: 10. Germline V gives CDR1 LGHNA, CDR2 YNFKEQ. This CDR3 comprises 16 residues. The CDR3 DNA is TGTGCCAGCAGCCAAGATGGGCAGGGGGCTCTTTTCGAGCAGTACTTC. Protein product: CASSQDGQGALFEQYF.

The V gene is TRBV18, the J gene TRBJ1-3; D unclear. Per germline, CDR1 KGHSH and CDR2 LQKENI. V gave up 0 bases and J gave up 4 bases, with 7 bases separating them. The CDR3 runs 14 residues. CDR3 protein: CASSPPGAGNTIYF. The CDR3 DNA is TGTGCCAGCTCACCACCGGGCGCCGGAAACACCATATATTTT. The full variable domain, with the rest looked up from reference TRBV18 and TRBJ1-3, is NAGVMQNPRHLVRRRGQEARLRCSPMKGHSHVYWYRQLPEEGLKFMVYLQKENIIDESGMPKERFSAEFPKEGPSILRIQQVVRGDSAAYFCASSPPGAGNTIYFGEGSWLTVV.

The chain couples TRBV7-8 to TRBJ1-1; D might be TRBD1 (6 bases). V dropped 3 bases and J dropped 2 bases, with 13 bases sitting between them. This CDR3 has 15 residues. Germline CDR1 SGHVS, CDR2 FQNEAQ. CDR3 bases: TGTGCCAGCAGCTTCACCGGACAGCTAAACACTGAAGCTTTCTTT. It codes for CASSFTGQLNTEAFF.

Notes on this clone: One end of the junction fails to match germline, which may point to a read error. This chain connects TRBV5-1 to TRBJ2-3; possibly TRBD1 for D (5 bases). In germline, CDR1 is SGHRS, CDR2 YFSETQ. The CDR3 consists of 13 residues. The CDR3 here is CASSFRGTDTRYF. CDR3 nucleotide sequence: TGCGCCAGCAGCTTTAGGGGCACAGATACGCGGTATTTT.

This clone was seen only once. The gene calls are TRBV11-2 and TRBJ2-7; D is uncertain. Germline CDR1 SGHAT, CDR2 FQNNGV. V was cut by 5 bases and J by 4 bases, with 12 bases left in between. The length of the CDR3 is 13 residues. The CDR3 reads CASSQTYGYEQYF. CDR3 coding DNA: TGTGCCAGCAGCCAAACGTACGGGTACGAGCAGTACTTC.

V usage is TRBV6-6 and J usage is TRBJ2-1; 11 bases agree with TRBD2. The CDR3 is made up of 14 amino acids. CDR1 and CDR2 (germline): MNHNY, SVGAGI (reference sequence). The V gene end was trimmed by 5 bases and the J gene end by 8 bases; junction bases not matched to a gene: 5. The CDR3 bases are TGTGCCAGCAGTCCTAGCGGGAGGAGGCATGAGCAGTTCTTC. Its translation is CASSPSGRRHEQFF.

The rearrangement links TRBV5-1 to TRBJ2-1; D may be TRBD2 (5 bases). This CDR3 contains 12 residues. V was shortened by 4 bases and J by 10 bases, with 12 bases between the two germline ends. The germline V gene encodes CDR1 SGHRS and CDR2 YFSETQ. The CDR3 reads CASSVPSSEQFF. DNA for the CDR3: TGCGCCAGCAGCGTCCCTAGCTCGGAGCAGTTCTTC.

This clone appeared a few times. This chain uses TRBV6-5 with TRBJ2-5; perhaps TRBD1 as D (5 bases). The assigned J gene may be wrong: the sequence end matches TRBJ2-7 better. This CDR3 spans 12 amino acids. CDR1 and CDR2 from the germline V gene are MNHEY and SVGAGI. The CDR3 spells CASSGRDYEQYF. The CDR3 DNA sequence: TGTGCCAGCAGTGGCAGGGACTACGAGCAGTACTTC.

The chain uses TRBV9 and TRBJ2-5, with TRBD1 matching over 9 bases. Germline-derived CDR1 and CDR2 are SGDLS and YYNGEE. This CDR3 has 15 residues. The junction had 5 bases not matched to a gene; V was cut back by 0 bases and J by 5 bases. Here the CDR3 reads CASSVDRGQGETQYF. The CDR3 nucleotides are TGTGCCAGCAGCGTAGACAGGGGGCAAGGGGAGACCCAGTACTTC.

The chain recombines TRBV5-6 with TRBJ1-2, with a weak D call TRBD1 (6 bases). Germline V CDR1 and CDR2: SGHDT, YYEEEE. The CDR3 spans 15 residues. Trimming took 4 bases from V and 3 from J, leaving 16 bases between them. CDR3 nucleotides: TGTGCCAGCAGCAAGCGAGGGGGTGGGTACTATGGCTACACCTTC. It translates to CASSKRGGGYYGYTF.

This chain connects TRBV19 to TRBJ2-7, with D possibly matching TRBD2 (6 bases). V lost 3 bases and J lost 3, with 12 bases in between. The CDR3 is 14 residues long. Germline V CDR1 and CDR2: LNHDA, SQIVND (reference sequence). For the CDR3, the DNA is TGTGCCAGTAGTATGGGACTGATCTACTACGAGCAGTACTTC. Amino acids: CASSMGLIYYEQYF.

The sample holds one count of this clone. V and J are TRBV19 and TRBJ2-3, with D perhaps matching TRBD2 (5 bases). The V gene lost 4 bases and the J gene lost 2 bases, with 13 bases spanning the gap. Germline assignment: CDR1 LNHDA and CDR2 SQIVND (reference sequence). The CDR3 totals 15 residues. The CDR3 protein is CASSSGLSYTDTQYF. Here the CDR3 DNA reads TGTGCCAGTAGTAGTGGACTGTCATACACAGATACGCAGTATTTT.

This chain uses TRBV5-7 with TRBJ1-4; D not resolved. TRBV5-7 is labeled an ORF, and its function is uncertain. The CDR3 has 16 residues. Trimming cost V 0 bases and J 5 bases, with 14 bases left between them. DNA of the CDR3: TGTGCCAGCAGCTTGGATGGCACAGACTTAAATGAAAAACTGTTTTTT. This codes for CASSLDGTDLNEKLFF.

This chain joins TRBV6-1 and TRBJ2-4, with 9 bases matching TRBD1. The CDR3 length is 14 residues. With 6 bases clipped from V and 1 base from J, the junction kept 1 base outside the gene matches. Germline assignment: CDR1 MNHNS and CDR2 SASEGT. CDR3 sequence reads: CASRGQGAKNIQYF. The CDR3 DNA reads as TGTGCCAGCAGAGGACAGGGGGCCAAAAACATTCAGTACTTC.

The genes are TRBV9 and TRBJ2-1, with D perhaps TRBD2 (5 bases). Germline V lookup: CDR1 SGDLS, CDR2 YYNGEE. Trimming took off 2 bases at V and 6 bases at J, with 9 bases between the two ends. The CDR3 extends over 13 amino acids. CDR3 sequence (DNA): TGTGCCAGCAGCGTGGCGAGCGGCAATGAGCAGTTCTTC. Translated: CASSVASGNEQFF.

The chain combines TRBV29-1 with TRBJ1-1; D may be TRBD1 (6 bases). Trimming shortened V by 5 bases and J by 3 bases, and 16 bases separated the two germline ends. Per the germline V gene, CDR1 is SQVTM and CDR2 is ANQGSEA. This CDR3 spans 14 amino acids. The CDR3 is CSVLARGVDTEAFF. The CDR3 nucleotides are TGCAGCGTTCTCGCCAGGGGTGTGGACACTGAAGCTTTCTTT.

The gene calls are TRBV30 and TRBJ2-7; D ambiguous. The germline gives CDR1 GTSNPN, CDR2 SVGIG (reference sequence). The CDR3 totals 11 residues. V was shortened by 0 bases and J by 5 bases, with 5 bases between the two germline ends. The CDR3 sequence is CAWSVADEQYF. CDR3 bases: TGTGCCTGGAGTGTGGCGGACGAGCAGTACTTC.